By sample fraction, the clone carrying this TCR beta chain is medium-sized (0.01 to 0.1%). Its target is unknown. This CDR3 has 11 residues. Germline V gene lookup returns CDR1 GTSNPN and CDR2 SVGIG (reference sequence). Trimming took off 1 base at V and 13 bases at J, with 13 bases between the two ends. This sample is part of a study of metastatic and nonmetastatic thyroid tumors. Study as a whole: From malignant and benign thyroid patients, repertoires in blood and in tumor or nodule tissue were compared.

Every patient underwent thyroid surgery untreated. TCRdb redid the clone calls on the PCR reads using MiXCR. Found here are approximately 16,000 clones, around 13% of them singletons; the top ten hold around 15%. Study-wide results and limits: Within blood and tumor, benign nodules reportedly had significantly lower TCR beta diversity than malignant thyroid tumors did.

The receptor was derived from a female donor with papillary thyroid cancer or a benign thyroid nodule (not recorded which). Some clones in this sample may be carry-over from other donors' samples. The specimen sequenced was tumor tissue. V and J are TRBV30 and TRBJ1-2, with a weak D call TRBD1 (5 bases). This CDR3 is CAWSDWEGTTF. CDR3 bases: TGTGCCTGGAGTGACTGGGAGGGGACCACCTTC. Supplemented by reference TRBV30 and TRBJ1-2, the full variable domain reads SQTIHQWPATLVQPVGSPLSLECTVEGTSNPNLYWYRQAAGRGLQLLFYSVGIGQISSEVPQNLSASRPQDRQFILSSKKLLLSDSGFYLCAWSDWEGTTFGSGTRLTVV.